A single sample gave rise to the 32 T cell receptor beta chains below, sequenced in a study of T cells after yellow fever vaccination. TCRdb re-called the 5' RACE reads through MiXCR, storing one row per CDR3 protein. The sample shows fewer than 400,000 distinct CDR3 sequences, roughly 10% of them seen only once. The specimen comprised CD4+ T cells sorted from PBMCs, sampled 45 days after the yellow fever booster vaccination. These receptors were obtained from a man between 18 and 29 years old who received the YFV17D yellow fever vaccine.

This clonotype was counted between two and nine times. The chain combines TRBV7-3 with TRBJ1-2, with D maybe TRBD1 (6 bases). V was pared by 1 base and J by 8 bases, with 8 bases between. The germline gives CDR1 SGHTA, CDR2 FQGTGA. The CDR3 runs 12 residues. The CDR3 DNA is TGTGCCAGCAGCTTAATGGGGGGCGGCTACACCTTC. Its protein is CASSLMGGGYTF.

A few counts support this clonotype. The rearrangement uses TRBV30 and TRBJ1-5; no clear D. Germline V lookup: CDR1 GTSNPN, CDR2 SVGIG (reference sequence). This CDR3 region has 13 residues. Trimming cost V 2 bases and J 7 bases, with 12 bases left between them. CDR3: CAWSTAREQPQHF. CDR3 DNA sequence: TGTGCCTGGAGTACCGCTAGGGAGCAGCCCCAGCATTTT.

CDR3 residues: CASSSYSQTQYF. The CDR3 DNA is TGTGCCAGCAGCTCCTACTCGCAGACCCAGTACTTC. This chain joins TRBV7-2 and TRBJ2-5; D is unclear. V lost 4 bases to trimming and J lost 6 bases, with 9 bases between them. CDR1 is SGHTA, CDR2 FQGNSA, per germline. The CDR3 sequence is 12 residues long.

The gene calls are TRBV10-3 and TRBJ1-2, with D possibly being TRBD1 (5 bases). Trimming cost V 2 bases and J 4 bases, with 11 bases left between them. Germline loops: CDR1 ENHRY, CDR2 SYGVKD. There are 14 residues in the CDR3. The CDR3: CAISEAGGGYGYTF. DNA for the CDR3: TGTGCCATCAGTGAGGCAGGTGGGGGCTATGGCTACACCTTC.

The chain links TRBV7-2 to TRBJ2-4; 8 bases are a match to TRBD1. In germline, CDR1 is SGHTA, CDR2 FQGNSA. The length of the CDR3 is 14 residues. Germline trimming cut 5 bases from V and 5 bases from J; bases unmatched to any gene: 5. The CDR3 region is CASSPDRDQNIQYF. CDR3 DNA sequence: TGTGCCAGCAGCCCGGACAGGGACCAAAACATTCAGTACTTC.

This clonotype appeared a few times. This CDR3 reads CASSWSPGLAGTGELFF. The CDR3 DNA reads TGCGCCAGCAGCTGGTCCCCGGGACTAGCGGGGACCGGGGAGCTGTTTTTT. The chain has TRBV5-1 and TRBJ2-2, with TRBD2 identical over 13 bases. Germline V lookup: CDR1 SGHRS, CDR2 YFSETQ. The trim removed 3 bases at V and 5 bases at J, leaving 7 bases unmatched. CDR3 length: 17 residues. The complete variable domain, with remaining parts taken from reference TRBV5-1 and TRBJ2-2, reads KAGVTQTPRYLIKTRGQQVTLSCSPISGHRSVSWYQQTPGQGLQFLFEYFSETQRNKGNFPGRFSGRQFSNSRSEMNVSTLELGDSALYLCASSWSPGLAGTGELFFGEGSRLTVL.

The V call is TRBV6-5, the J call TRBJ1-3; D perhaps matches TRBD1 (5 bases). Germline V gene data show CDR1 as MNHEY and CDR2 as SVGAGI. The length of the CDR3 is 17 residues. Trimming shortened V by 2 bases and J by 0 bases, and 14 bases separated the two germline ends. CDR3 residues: CASSYDVRGLSGNTIYF. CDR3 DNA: TGTGCCAGCAGTTACGACGTGCGGGGCCTCTCTGGAAACACCATATATTTT.

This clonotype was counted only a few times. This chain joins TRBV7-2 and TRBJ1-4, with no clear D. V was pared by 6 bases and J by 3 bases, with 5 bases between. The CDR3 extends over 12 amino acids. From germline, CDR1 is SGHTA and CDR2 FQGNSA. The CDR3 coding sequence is TGTGCCAGCAGAGCCGCTAATGAAAAACTGTTTTTT. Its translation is CASRAANEKLFF.

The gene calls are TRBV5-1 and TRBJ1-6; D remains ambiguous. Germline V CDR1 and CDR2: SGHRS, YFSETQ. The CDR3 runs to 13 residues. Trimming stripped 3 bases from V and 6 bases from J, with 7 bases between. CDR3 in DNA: TGCGCCAGCAGCTCCGACGGTAATTCACCCCTCCACTTT. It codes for CASSSDGNSPLHF.

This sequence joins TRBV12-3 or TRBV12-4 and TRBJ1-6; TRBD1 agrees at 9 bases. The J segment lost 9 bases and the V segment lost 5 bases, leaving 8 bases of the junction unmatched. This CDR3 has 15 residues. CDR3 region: CASSIRDRVGSPLHF. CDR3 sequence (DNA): TGTGCCAGCAGTATCCGGGACAGGGTTGGTTCACCCCTCCACTTT.

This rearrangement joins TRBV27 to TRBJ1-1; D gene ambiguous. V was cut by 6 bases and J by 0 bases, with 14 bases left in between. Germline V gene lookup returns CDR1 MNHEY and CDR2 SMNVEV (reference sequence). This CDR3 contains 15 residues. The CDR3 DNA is TGTGCCAGCAGGTTAAAGGGAGGCATGAACACTGAAGCTTTCTTT. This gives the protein CASRLKGGMNTEAFF.

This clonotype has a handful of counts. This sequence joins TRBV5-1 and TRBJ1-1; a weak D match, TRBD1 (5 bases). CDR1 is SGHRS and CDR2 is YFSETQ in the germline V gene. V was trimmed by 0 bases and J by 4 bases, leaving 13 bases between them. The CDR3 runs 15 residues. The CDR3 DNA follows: TGCGCCAGCAGCTTGGGCCCCGGCGGGGGCACTGAAGCTTTCTTT. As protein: CASSLGPGGGTEAFF.

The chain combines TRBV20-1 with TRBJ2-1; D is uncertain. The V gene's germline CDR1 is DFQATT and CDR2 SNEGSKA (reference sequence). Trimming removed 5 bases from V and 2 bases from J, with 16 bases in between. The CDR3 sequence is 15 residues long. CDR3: CSAPDSRKAYNEQFF. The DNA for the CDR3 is TGCAGTGCTCCCGACTCACGGAAGGCCTACAATGAGCAGTTCTTC.

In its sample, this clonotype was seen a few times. The CDR3: CAFGAGGFQPQHF. Written as DNA, the CDR3 is TGTGCCTTCGGGGCAGGGGGTTTCCAGCCCCAGCATTTT. The rearrangement joins TRBV30 to TRBJ1-5; 7 bases fit TRBD1. CDR1 and CDR2 from the germline V gene are GTSNPN and SVGIG (reference sequence). This CDR3 is built from 13 residues. V lost 7 bases, J lost 7 bases, and 10 bases stayed unmatched.

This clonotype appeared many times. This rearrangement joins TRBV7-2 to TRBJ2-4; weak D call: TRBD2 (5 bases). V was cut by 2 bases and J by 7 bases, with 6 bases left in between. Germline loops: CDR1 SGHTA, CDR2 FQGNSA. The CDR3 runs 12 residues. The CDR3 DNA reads TGTGCCAGCAGCTTAACTAGGAACATTCAGTACTTC. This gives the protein CASSLTRNIQYF.

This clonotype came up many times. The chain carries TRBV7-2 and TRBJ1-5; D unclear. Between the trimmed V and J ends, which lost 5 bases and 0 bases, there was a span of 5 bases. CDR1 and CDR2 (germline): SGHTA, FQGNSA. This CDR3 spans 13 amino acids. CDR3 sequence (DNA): TGTGCCAGCAGCCCCTCTAGCAATCAGCCCCAGCATTTT. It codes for CASSPSSNQPQHF. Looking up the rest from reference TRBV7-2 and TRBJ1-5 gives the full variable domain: GAGVSQSPSNKVTEKGKDVELRCDPISGHTALYWYRQSLGQGLEFLIYFQGNSAPDKSGLPSDRFSAERTGGSVSTLTIQRTQQEDSAVYLCASSPSSNQPQHFGDGTRLSIL.

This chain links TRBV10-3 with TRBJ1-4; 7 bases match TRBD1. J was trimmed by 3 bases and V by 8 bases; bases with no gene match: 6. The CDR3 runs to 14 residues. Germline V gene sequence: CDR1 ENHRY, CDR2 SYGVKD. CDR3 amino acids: CAIGAGTANEKLFF. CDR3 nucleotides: TGTGCCATCGGCGCGGGGACAGCTAATGAAAAACTGTTTTTT.

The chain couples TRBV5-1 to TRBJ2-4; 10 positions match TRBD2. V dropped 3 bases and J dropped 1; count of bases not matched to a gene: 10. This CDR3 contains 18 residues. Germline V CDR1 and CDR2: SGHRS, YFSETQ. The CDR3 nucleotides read TGCGCCAGCAGCTACTATAGCGGGGGGCAGGGGGCCAAAAACATTCAGTACTTC. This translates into CASSYYSGGQGAKNIQYF.

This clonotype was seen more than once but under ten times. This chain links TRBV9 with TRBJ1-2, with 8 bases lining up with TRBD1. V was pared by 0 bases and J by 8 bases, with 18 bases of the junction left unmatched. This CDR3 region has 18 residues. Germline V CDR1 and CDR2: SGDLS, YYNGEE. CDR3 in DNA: TGTGCCAGCAGCGTAGGCACGGGTTCGCAGGGGGCGCCGGGCGGCTACACCTTC. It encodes CASSVGTGSQGAPGGYTF.

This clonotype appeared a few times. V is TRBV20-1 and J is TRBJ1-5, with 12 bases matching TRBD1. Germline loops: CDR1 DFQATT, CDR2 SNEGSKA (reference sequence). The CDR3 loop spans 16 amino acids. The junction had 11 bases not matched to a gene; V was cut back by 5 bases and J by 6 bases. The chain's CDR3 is CSAVPGQGAFFQPQHF. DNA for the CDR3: TGCAGTGCTGTCCCGGGACAGGGGGCTTTCTTTCAGCCCCAGCATTTT.

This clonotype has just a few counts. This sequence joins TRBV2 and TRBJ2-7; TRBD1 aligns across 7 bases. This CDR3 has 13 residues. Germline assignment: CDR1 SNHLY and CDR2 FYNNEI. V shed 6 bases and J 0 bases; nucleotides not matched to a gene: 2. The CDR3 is CASSGTASYEQYV. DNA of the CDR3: TGTGCCAGCAGCGGGACAGCCTCCTACGAGCAGTACGTC.

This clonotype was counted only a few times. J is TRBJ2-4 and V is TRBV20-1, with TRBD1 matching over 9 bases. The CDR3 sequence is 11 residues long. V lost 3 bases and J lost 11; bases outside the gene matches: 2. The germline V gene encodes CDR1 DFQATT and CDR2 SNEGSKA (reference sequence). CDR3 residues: CSASDRGVQYF. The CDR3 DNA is TGCAGTGCTAGTGACAGGGGGGTTCAGTACTTC.

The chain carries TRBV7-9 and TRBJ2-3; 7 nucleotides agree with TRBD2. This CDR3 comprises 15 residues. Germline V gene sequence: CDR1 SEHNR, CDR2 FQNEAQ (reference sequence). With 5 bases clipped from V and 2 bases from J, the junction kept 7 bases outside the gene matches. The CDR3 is CASSPLAFNTDTQYF. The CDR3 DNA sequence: TGTGCCAGCAGCCCACTAGCGTTCAACACAGATACGCAGTATTTT.

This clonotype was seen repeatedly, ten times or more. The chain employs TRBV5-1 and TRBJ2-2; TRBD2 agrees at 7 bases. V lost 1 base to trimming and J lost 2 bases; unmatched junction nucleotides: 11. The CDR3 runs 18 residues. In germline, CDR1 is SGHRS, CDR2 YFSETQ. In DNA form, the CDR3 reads TGCGCCAGCAGCTTGCACGCCGCTTCGGGGGGAAACACCGGGGAGCTGTTTTTT. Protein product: CASSLHAASGGNTGELFF.

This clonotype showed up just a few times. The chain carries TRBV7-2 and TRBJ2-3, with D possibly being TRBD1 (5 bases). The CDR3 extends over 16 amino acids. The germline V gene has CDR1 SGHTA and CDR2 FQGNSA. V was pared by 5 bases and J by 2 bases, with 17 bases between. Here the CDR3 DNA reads TGTGCCAGCAGCCAGCCAACAGGATTCCTCACAGATACGCAGTATTTT. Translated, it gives CASSQPTGFLTDTQYF.

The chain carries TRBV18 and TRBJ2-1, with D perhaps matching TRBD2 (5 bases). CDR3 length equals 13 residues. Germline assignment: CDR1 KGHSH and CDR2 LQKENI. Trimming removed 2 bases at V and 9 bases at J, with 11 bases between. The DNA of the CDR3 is TGTGCCAGCTCACCAGGTGAGGGCGGTGAGCAGTTCTTC. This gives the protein CASSPGEGGEQFF.

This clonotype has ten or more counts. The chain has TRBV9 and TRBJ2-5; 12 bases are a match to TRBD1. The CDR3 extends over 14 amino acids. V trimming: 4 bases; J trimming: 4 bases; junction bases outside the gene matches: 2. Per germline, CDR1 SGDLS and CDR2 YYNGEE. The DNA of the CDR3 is TGTGCCAGCAGCCGGGACAGGGGGCGAGAGACCCAGTACTTC. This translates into CASSRDRGRETQYF.

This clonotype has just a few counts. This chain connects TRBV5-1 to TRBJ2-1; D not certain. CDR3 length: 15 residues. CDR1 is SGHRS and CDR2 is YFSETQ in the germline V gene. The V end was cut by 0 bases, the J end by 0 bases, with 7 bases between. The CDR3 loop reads CASSLAWSSYNEQFF. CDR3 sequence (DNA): TGCGCCAGCAGCTTGGCTTGGAGCTCCTACAATGAGCAGTTCTTC.

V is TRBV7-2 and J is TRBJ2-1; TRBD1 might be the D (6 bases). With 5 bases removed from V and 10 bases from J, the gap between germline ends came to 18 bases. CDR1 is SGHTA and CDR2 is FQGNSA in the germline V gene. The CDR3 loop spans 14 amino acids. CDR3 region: CASSPKSGRGEQFF. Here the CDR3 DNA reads TGTGCCAGCAGCCCTAAAAGCGGAAGGGGGGAGCAGTTCTTC. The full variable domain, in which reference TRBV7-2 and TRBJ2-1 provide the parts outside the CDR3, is GAGVSQSPSNKVTEKGKDVELRCDPISGHTALYWYRQSLGQGLEFLIYFQGNSAPDKSGLPSDRFSAERTGGSVSTLTIQRTQQEDSAVYLCASSPKSGRGEQFFGPGTRLTVL.

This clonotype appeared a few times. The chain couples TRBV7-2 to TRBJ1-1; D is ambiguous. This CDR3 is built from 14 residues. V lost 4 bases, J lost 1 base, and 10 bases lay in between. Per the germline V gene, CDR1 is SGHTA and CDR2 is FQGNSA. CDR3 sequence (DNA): TGTGCCAGCAGCTACTCCCCCAGGAACACTGAAGCTTTCTTT. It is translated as CASSYSPRNTEAFF.

CDR3 in DNA: TGTGCCAGCAGCCAAGGCATGGGATACAATGAGCAGTTCTTC. Translation gives CASSQGMGYNEQFF. The chain has TRBV3-1 and TRBJ2-1; D not certain. The CDR3 is 14 residues long. V gave up 1 base and J gave up 4 bases, with 8 bases separating them. CDR1 is LGHDT and CDR2 is YNNKEL in the germline V gene (reference sequence).

CDR3: CASSLMEGSTVYTF. The CDR3 nucleotides are TGTGCCAGCAGCTTAATGGAGGGGAGTACGGTCTACACCTTC. V and J are TRBV7-9 and TRBJ1-2; D possibly corresponds to TRBD1 (5 bases). CDR1 and CDR2 from the germline V gene are SEHNR and FQNEAQ (reference sequence). V was cut by 2 bases and J by 10 bases, with 17 bases left in between. This CDR3 comprises 14 residues.